Sequencing of this T cell receptor beta chain was carried out in a study of blood T cell repertoires in COVID-19. This CDR3 comprises 16 residues. V lost 0 bases, J lost 3 bases, and 12 bases lay in between. The germline V gene encodes CDR1 SGHRS and CDR2 YFSETQ. Per the authors' pipeline: Quantification of nucleated cells was approximated via reference gene primer amplification. Sequencing was performed with immunoSEQ multiplex PCR; in TCRdb, only in-frame clones are kept and a portion is missing. V and J calls and clone size are copied from that table; D and trimming were computed from the DNA. The data hold some 50,000 clones, with about 90% observed a single time.

The J gene is TRBJ2-2, the V gene TRBV5-1, with D maybe TRBD1 (5 bases). This receptor was taken from a man between 65 and 79 years old with active COVID-19. The sample taken for sequencing was peripheral blood. The CDR3, as DNA: TGCGCCAGCAGCTTGGGTTCGCAGGGATACACCGGGGAGCTGTTTTTT. Amino acid sequence: CASSLGSQGYTGELFF.